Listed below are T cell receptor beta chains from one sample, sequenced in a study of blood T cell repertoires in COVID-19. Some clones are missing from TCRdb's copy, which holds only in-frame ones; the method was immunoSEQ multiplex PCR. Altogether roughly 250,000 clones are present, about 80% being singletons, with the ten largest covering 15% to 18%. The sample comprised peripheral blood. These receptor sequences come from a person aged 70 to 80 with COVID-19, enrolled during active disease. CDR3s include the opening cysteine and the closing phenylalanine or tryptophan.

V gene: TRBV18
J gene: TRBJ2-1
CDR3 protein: CASSPSRREGTYNEQFF

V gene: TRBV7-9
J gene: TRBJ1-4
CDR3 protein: CASSPFEKLFF

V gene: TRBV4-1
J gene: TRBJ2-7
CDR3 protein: CASSQSRPGGGDSYEQYF

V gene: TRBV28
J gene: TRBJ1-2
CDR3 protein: CASRHLRDSPYGYTF

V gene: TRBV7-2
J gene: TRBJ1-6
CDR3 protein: CASSFLEGSPLHF

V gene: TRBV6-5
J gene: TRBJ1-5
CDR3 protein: CASSLQENQPQHF

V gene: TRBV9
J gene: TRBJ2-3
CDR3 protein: CASSVAPSGTDTQYF

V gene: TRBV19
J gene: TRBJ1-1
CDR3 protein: CASSIGWANTEAFF

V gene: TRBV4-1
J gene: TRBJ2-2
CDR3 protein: CASSRGVGTGELFF

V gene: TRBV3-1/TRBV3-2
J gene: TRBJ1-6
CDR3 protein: CASSRTQGLVNSPLHF

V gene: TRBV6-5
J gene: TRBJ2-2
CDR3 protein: CASRMDRPNTGELFF